This T cell receptor (beta chain) derives from a study of beta chain features in type 1 diabetes. Study-level results: Comparison showed that naive, central memory and Treg TCRB repertoires appeared more similar among patients than among healthy donors. Still unanswered here is whether HLA type influences TCRB rearrangement.

The junction had 8 bases not matched to a gene; V was cut back by 5 bases and J by 1 base. CDR1 and CDR2 (germline): SGHRS, YFSETQ. This CDR3 comprises 15 residues. Expressed TCRB transcripts were sequenced because the entire RNA isolate underwent reverse transcription. Sequencing of naive, central memory and regulatory T cell samples gave an average of roughly 3.4 million reads. Measured with immunoSEQ multiplex PCR; TCRdb has only the in-frame clones, and not every one. Of 970,000 or so clones in the sample, 15% to 20% were seen once. Comments on this clone: The antigen remains unidentified.

Sequencing was done on a sample of naive CD4+ T cells from blood. This rearrangement joins TRBV5-1 to TRBJ1-1; 7 bases match TRBD1. The sequence came from a woman in her late teens or twenties in good health. The CDR3 sequence is CASRFEKGANTEAFF. DNA for the CDR3: TGCGCCAGCAGATTTGAGAAGGGGGCGAACACTGAAGCTTTCTTT. Full variable domain (remainder filled in from reference TRBV5-1 and TRBJ1-1): KAGVTQTPRYLIKTRGQQVTLSCSPISGHRSVSWYQQTPGQGLQFLFEYFSETQRNKGNFPGRFSGRQFSNSRSEMNVSTLELGDSALYLCASRFEKGANTEAFFGQGTRLTVV.